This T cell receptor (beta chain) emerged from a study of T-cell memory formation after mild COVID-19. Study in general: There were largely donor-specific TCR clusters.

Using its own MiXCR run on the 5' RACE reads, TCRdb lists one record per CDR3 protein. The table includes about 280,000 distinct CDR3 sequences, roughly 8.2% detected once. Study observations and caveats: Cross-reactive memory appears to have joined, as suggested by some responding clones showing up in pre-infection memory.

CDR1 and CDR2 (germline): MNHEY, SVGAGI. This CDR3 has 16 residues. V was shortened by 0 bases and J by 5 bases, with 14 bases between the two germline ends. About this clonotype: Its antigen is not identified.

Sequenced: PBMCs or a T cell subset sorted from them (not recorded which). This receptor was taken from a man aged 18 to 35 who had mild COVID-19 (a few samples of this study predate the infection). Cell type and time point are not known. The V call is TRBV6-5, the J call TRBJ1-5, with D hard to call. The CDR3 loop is CASSYSSSTPHQPQHF. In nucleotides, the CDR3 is TGTGCCAGCAGTTACTCTTCGTCGACCCCTCATCAGCCCCAGCATTTT.